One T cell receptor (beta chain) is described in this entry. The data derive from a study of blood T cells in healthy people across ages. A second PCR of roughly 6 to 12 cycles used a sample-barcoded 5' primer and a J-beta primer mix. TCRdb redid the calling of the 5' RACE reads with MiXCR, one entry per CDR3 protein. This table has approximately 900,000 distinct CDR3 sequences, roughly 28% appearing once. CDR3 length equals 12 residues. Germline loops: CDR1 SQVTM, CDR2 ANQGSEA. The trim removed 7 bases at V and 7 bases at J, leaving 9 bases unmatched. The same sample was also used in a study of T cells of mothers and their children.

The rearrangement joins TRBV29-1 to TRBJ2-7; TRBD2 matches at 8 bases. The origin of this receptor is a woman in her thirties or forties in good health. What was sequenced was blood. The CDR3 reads CSALGGAGEQYF. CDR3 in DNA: TGCAGCGCCCTCGGGGGGGCGGGAGAGCAGTACTTC.